A selection of T cell receptor beta chains follows, all from one sample in a study of monozygotic twins with inflammatory bowel disease. With the 5' RACE reads reprocessed, TCRdb shows one record per CDR3 protein and no DNA. The sample has around 190,000 distinct CDR3 sequences. What was sequenced was blood. These receptors all come from a human donor with ulcerative colitis or Crohn's disease, or a healthy co-twin of an affected twin (not recorded which). The CDR3 runs from the conserved cysteine through the conserved F or W.

TRBJ2-4 TRBV5-5 CASHSDISGGSNIQYF
TRBJ2-7 TRBV21-1 CASSKECRDRDPYEQYF
TRBJ2-3 TRBV10-3 CAIAPRGRGVTDTQYF
TRBJ1-5 TRBV18 CASSRGPIWGQGRLAFNQPQHF
TRBJ1-2 TRBV15 CATSRDRGGTGSGYTF
TRBJ1-5 TRBV6-5 CASTSARSGGLQPQHF
TRBJ2-3 TRBV20-1 CSARGPSGAITDTQYF
TRBJ2-3 TRBV7-2 CASSLRARGDTQYF
TRBJ2-3 TRBV20-1 CSARGAAGSTDTQYF
TRBJ2-7 TRBV12-3/TRBV12-4 CASSPWDREGYYEQYF
TRBJ1-2 TRBV6-6 CASRGQGNLDGYTF
TRBJ1-2 TRBV20-1 CSAVNRGYDYGYTF
TRBJ1-6 TRBV7-9 CASSLARAHRNSPLHF